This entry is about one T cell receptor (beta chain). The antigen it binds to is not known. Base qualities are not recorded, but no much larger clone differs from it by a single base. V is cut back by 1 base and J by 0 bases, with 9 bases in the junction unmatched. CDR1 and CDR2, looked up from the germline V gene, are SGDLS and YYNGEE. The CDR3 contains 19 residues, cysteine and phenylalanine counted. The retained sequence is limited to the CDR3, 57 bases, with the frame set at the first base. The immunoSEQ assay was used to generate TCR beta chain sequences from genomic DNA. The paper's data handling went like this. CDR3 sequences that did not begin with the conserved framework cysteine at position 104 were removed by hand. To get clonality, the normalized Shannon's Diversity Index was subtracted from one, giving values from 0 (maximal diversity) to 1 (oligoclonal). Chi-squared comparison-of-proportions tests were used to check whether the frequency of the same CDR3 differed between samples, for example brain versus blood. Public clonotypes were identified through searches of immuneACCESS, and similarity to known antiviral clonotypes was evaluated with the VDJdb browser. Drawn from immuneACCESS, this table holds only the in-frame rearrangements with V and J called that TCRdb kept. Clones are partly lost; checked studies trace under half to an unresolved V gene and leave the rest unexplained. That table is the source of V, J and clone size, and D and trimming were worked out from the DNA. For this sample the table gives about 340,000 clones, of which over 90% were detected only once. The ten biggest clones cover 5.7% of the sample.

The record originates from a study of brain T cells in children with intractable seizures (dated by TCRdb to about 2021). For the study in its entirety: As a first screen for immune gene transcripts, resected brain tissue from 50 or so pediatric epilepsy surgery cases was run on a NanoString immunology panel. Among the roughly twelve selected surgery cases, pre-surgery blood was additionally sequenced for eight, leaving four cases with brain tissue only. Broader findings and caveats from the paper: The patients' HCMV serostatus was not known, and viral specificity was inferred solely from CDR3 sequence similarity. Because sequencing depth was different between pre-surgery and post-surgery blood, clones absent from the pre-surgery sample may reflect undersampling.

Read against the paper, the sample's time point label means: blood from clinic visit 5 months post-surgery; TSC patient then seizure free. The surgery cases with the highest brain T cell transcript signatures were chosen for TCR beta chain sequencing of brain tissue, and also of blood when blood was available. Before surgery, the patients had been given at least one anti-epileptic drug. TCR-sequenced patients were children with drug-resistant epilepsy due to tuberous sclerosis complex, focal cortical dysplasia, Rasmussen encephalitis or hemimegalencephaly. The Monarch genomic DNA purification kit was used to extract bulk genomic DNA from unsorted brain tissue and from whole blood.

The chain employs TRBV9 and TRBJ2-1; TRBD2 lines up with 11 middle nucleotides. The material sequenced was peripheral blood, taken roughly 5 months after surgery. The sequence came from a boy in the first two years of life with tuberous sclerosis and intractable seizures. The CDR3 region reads CASSVMGLAGGISYNEQFF. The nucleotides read TGTGCCAGCAGCGTAATGGGGCTAGCGGGGGGTATCTCCTACAATGAGCAGTTCTTC. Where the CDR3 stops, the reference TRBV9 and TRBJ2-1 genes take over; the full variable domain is DSGVTQTPKHLITATGQRVTLRCSPRSGDLSVYWYQQSLDQGLQFLIQYYNGEERAKGNILERFSAQQFPDLHSELNLSSLELGDSALYFCASSVMGLAGGISYNEQFFGPGTRLTVL.